A selection of T cell receptor beta chains follows, all from one sample in a study of radiation and T cells in renal cell carcinoma. Profiling relied on immunoSEQ multiplex PCR, and the TCRdb table lists in-frame clones only, not all of them. The sample records fewer than 15,000 clones, around two thirds being singletons. Source: tumor tissue, taken from a patient whose treatment was nephrectomy without radiotherapy. The receptor source for this set is a woman aged 80 or over with renal cell carcinoma. Each CDR3 is given without its conserved first and last residue. Each record gives: clone size, J gene, V gene, CDR3 protein. Clone size is not always given. Where it is, it says once, few, many or a class for expanded clones.

- | TRBJ2-1 | TRBV19 | ASSTTGSAQL
- | TRBJ2-7 | TRBV18 | ASSPPSSRVGEQY
- | TRBJ2-2 | TRBV6-6 | ASSFSGTGNAGELF
- | TRBJ1-2 | TRBV6-4 | ASNFTKGPPTLRGYT
- | TRBJ1-2 | TRBV7-9 | ASSLDGLRGYT
few | TRBJ2-2 | TRBV7-9 | ASTSRSGGELF
few | TRBJ1-5 | TRBV29-1 | SAVYSNQPQH
- | TRBJ1-4 | TRBV6-5 | ASSRAGRDEKLF
- | TRBJ2-1 | TRBV9 | ASSVEGRGHLDEQF
- | TRBJ1-1 | TRBV18 | ASSTGTGGSGTEAF
few | TRBJ2-1 | TRBV29-1 | SVEDQDRATYNEQF
- | TRBJ1-2 | TRBV6-5 | ASSYGGAGYT
- | TRBJ1-1 | TRBV11-2 | ASSFDIDTEAF
- | TRBJ1-4 | TRBV5-1 | ASSPESATNEKLF
- | TRBJ1-1 | TRBV19 | ASWTEMNTEAF
- | TRBJ2-5 | TRBV5-4 | ASSHGQRKETQY
- | TRBJ2-3 | TRBV5-1 | ASRIPGERPDTQY
few | TRBJ2-7 | TRBV7-9 | ASSEDSSYEQY
- | TRBJ2-1 | TRBV7-9 | ASTGTSGGNEQF
- | TRBJ1-5 | TRBV19 | ASSLVPVRNQPQH
- | TRBJ2-3 | TRBV7-9 | ASSSSGGSDTQY
- | TRBJ2-1 | TRBV10-2 | ASSESGGVSYNEQF
- | TRBJ2-2 | TRBV6-5 | ASSPQGSGELF
- | TRBJ1-4 | TRBV5-5 | ASSLNWARGIQKLF
- | TRBJ2-1 | TRBV7-2 | ASGTGARNEQF
- | TRBJ2-3 | TRBV7-2 | ASSMTSGEPGDTQY
- | TRBJ2-7 | TRBV25-1 | ASSEFGGIYEQY
- | TRBJ1-3 | TRBV28 | ASSPSGWGVIGNTIY
- | TRBJ1-1 | TRBV7-9 | ASSSGWSTEAF
- | TRBJ1-2 | TRBV7-3 | ASSRYGYT
- | TRBJ2-5 | TRBV5-1 | ASSLARGETQY
- | TRBJ1-1 | TRBV5-1 | ASGTQGDTEAF
once | TRBJ1-4 | TRBV9 | ASSGGTGRGEKLF
- | TRBJ1-1 | TRBV7-8 | ASSSTVGGTEAF
- | TRBJ2-5 | TRBV28 | ASSSGQGETQY
- | TRBJ1-2 | TRBV27 | ASSPPGLGYGYT
- | TRBJ2-1 | TRBV7-3 | ASSLMPLGGQGANEQF
- | TRBJ1-2 | TRBV12-5 | ASGSGYGYT
- | TRBJ2-3 | TRBV10-3 | AVQGAPDTQY
- | TRBJ1-5 | TRBV19 | ASSIGGNQPQH
- | TRBJ1-2 | TRBV6-1 | ASSEGVRAYGYT
- | TRBJ2-4 | TRBV5-1 | ASAELGGARAKNIQY
- | TRBJ1-6 | TRBV10-3 | AISFGGAYSPLH
- | TRBJ2-7 | TRBV4-1 | ASANVRSGSYEQY
- | TRBJ1-1 | TRBV7-2 | ASSPGGTANTEAF
- | TRBJ1-1 | TRBV6-1 | ASTTSGSGNTEAF
- | TRBJ2-7 | TRBV9 | ASSVGAGGNEQY
- | TRBJ1-4 | TRBV5-3 | ARDRGDEKLF
- | TRBJ2-5 | TRBV5-4 | ASSLDLAGDRETQY
few | TRBJ1-1 | TRBV19 | ASSMDREAF